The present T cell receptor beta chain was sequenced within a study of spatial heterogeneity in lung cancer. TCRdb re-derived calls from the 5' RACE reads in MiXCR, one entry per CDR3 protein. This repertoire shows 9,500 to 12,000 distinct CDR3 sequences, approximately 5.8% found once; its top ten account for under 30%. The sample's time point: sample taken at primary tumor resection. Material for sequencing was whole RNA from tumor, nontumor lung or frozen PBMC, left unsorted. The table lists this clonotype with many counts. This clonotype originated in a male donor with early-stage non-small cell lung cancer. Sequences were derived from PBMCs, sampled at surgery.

Here the CDR3 reads CATSEAKYRGGETQYF. CDR3 in DNA: TGTGCCACCAGTGAAGCCAAGTACAGGGGTGGAGAGACCCAGTACTTC. The rearrangement joins TRBV24-1 to TRBJ2-5; TRBD1 agrees at 7 bases. Germline CDR1 reads KGHDR; CDR2 reads SFDVKD. The CDR3 has 16 residues. V gave up 4 bases and J gave up 4 bases; unmatched junction bases: 11.